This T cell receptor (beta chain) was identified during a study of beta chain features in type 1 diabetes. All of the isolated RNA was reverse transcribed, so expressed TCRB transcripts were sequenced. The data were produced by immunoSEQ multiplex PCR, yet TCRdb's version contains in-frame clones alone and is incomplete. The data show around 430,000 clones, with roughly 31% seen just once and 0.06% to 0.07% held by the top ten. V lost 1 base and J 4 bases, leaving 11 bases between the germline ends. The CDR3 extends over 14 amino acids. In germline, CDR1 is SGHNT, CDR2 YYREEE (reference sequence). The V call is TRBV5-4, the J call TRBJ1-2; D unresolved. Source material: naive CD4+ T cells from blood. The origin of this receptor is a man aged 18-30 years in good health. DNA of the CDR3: TGTGCCAGCAGCTTGTCGGCAGAAGGCTATGGCTACACCTTC. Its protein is CASSLSAEGYGYTF.